These 14 T cell receptor beta chains share one sample of origin, sequenced in a study of CD8+ T cells in alopecia areata. Treatment indicated: oral pan-JAK inhibitor, 5-10 mg twice daily. Following RNA extraction, reverse transcription yielded cDNA that acted as the sequencing template. Using immunoSEQ multiplex PCR, the repertoire was profiled, and TCRdb retains in-frame clones only, with some absent. The sample consists of about 150,000 clones, roughly 52% of them appearing once. Material: CD8+ T cells sorted from blood, obtained at week 4, from a patient treated with tofacitinib. The origin of the receptors is a human donor with alopecia areata.

This chain joins TRBV6-5 and TRBJ1-4; D is unclear. Germline V gene sequence: CDR1 MNHEY, CDR2 SVGAGI. This CDR3 contains 14 residues. V was clipped by 6 bases and J by 4 bases, with 12 bases between them. CDR3 protein: CASSHGPINEKLFF. DNA of the CDR3: TGTGCCAGCAGCCATGGACCGATTAATGAAAAACTGTTTTTT.

This clone occurred a few times. The rearrangement uses TRBV5-1 and TRBJ1-1, with TRBD1 matching 10 bases. CDR1 is SGHRS and CDR2 is YFSETQ in the germline V gene. The CDR3 runs 13 residues. The J segment lost 10 bases and the V segment lost 4 bases, leaving 7 bases of the junction unmatched. In DNA, the CDR3 is TGCGCCAGCAGCCCGAGGGACAGGGGAGGAGCTTTCTTT. It codes for CASSPRDRGGAFF.

The chain employs TRBV7-9 and TRBJ2-1; D is unresolved. Trimming removed 5 bases from V and 3 bases from J, with 17 bases in between. CDR1 is SEHNR and CDR2 is FQNEAQ in the germline V gene (reference sequence). The CDR3 is 16 amino acids. The CDR3 bases are TGTGCCAGCAGCCTAACAGCGAAAGTAAACTACAATGAGCAGTTCTTC. This sequence encodes CASSLTAKVNYNEQFF.

The rearrangement links TRBV4-3 to TRBJ2-1, with unresolved D. This CDR3 is built from 16 residues. Germline V lookup: CDR1 LGHNA, CDR2 YSLEER. V shed 4 bases and J shed 0 bases, with 13 bases lying between them. For the CDR3, the DNA is TGCGCCAGCAGCCCCGACGACCGGGTCTCCTACAATGAGCAGTTCTTC. Protein sequence: CASSPDDRVSYNEQFF.

The chain recombines TRBV13 with TRBJ2-5; the D call may be TRBD1 or TRBD2 (5 bases each). V lost 5 bases to trimming and J lost 5 bases, with 12 bases between them. The CDR3 totals 13 residues. Germline V gene lookup returns CDR1 PRHDT and CDR2 FYEKMQ (reference sequence). The CDR3 region is CASSEGRRETQYF. CDR3 in DNA: TGTGCCAGCAGCGAGGGACGTAGGGAGACCCAGTACTTC.

The gene calls are TRBV20-1 and TRBJ2-3; TRBD2 matches 9 bases. Per germline, CDR1 DFQATT and CDR2 SNEGSKA (reference sequence). This CDR3 has 11 amino acids. Trimming took 5 bases from V and 15 from J; bases not matched to a gene: 9. The CDR3 bases are TGCAGTGCTGGGGGACTAGCTTTGTCCTATTTT. Translating gives CSAGGLALSYF.

This chain joins TRBV5-8 and TRBJ1-1, with no clear D. The CDR3 is 12 amino acids. CDR1 and CDR2 from the germline V gene are SGHTS and YDEGEE. The V end lost 4 bases, the J end lost 8 bases, and 12 bases lay between the germline ends. The CDR3 coding sequence is TGTGCCAGCAGCGTTTTCCGTGGGGAAGCTTTCTTT. This codes for CASSVFRGEAFF.

The chain combines TRBV5-4 with TRBJ2-7; weak D call: TRBD1 (6 bases). This CDR3 is 14 amino acids long. From germline, CDR1 is SGHNT and CDR2 YYREEE (reference sequence). V lost 4 bases and J 2 bases, leaving 13 bases between the germline ends. CDR3: CASSQPGHPYEQYF. The CDR3 DNA reads as TGTGCCAGCAGCCAACCGGGACATCCCTACGAGCAGTACTTC.

The chain has TRBV6-5 and TRBJ2-7; D possibly uses TRBD1 or TRBD2 (6 bases each). Trimming shortened V by 0 bases and J by 2 bases, and 14 bases separated the two germline ends. The V gene's germline CDR1 is MNHEY and CDR2 SVGAGI. This CDR3 comprises 16 residues. The CDR3 region is CASSYSIGQRAYEQYF. For the CDR3, the DNA is TGTGCCAGCAGTTACTCGATTGGACAGCGGGCCTACGAGCAGTACTTC.

The genes are TRBV9 and TRBJ1-2, with TRBD1 identical over 7 bases. CDR3 length equals 16 residues. The germline CDR1 and CDR2 sequences are SGDLS and YYNGEE. Losses at the gene ends were 0 bases for V and 5 bases for J; bases not matched to a gene: 10. This chain's CDR3 is CASSVGKSGTDYGYTF. CDR3 coding DNA: TGTGCCAGCAGCGTAGGGAAATCCGGGACAGATTATGGCTACACCTTC.

The V gene is TRBV29-1, the J gene TRBJ2-1, with 8 bases identical to TRBD2. Germline loops: CDR1 SQVTM, CDR2 ANQGSEA. CDR3 length: 13 residues. With 5 bases clipped from V and 6 bases from J, the junction kept 6 bases outside the gene matches. CDR3 residues: CSVSGGAFNEQFF. The CDR3 DNA follows: TGCAGCGTTTCCGGGGGGGCTTTCAATGAGCAGTTCTTC.

The chain carries TRBV5-1 and TRBJ1-6; 7 nucleotides line up with TRBD1. Germline values: CDR1 SGHRS, CDR2 YFSETQ. The CDR3 contains 14 residues. The trim removed 5 bases at V and 6 bases at J, leaving 5 bases unmatched. The CDR3 DNA follows: TGCGCCAGCAGAGAGGGGGCGCGTAATTCACCCCTCCACTTT. It encodes CASREGARNSPLHF. The full variable domain, with the rest looked up from reference TRBV5-1 and TRBJ1-6, is KAGVTQTPRYLIKTRGQQVTLSCSPISGHRSVSWYQQTPGQGLQFLFEYFSETQRNKGNFPGRFSGRQFSNSRSEMNVSTLELGDSALYLCASREGARNSPLHFGNGTRLTVT.

The rearrangement uses TRBV15 and TRBJ2-7, with TRBD1 as a possible D gene (7 bases). V was trimmed by 3 bases and J by 7 bases, leaving 16 bases between them. This CDR3 contains 14 residues. Germline assignment: CDR1 LNHNV and CDR2 YYDKDF (reference sequence). The CDR3: CATSSPEGAGEQYF. CDR3 nucleotide sequence: TGTGCCACCAGCAGTCCTGAGGGGGCGGGGGAGCAGTACTTC. The variable domain in full, completed from reference TRBV15 and TRBJ2-7, reads DAMVIQNPRYQVTQFGKPVTLSCSQTLNHNVMYWYQQKSSQAPKLLFHYYDKDFNNEADTPDNFQSRRPNTSFCFLDIRSPGLGDTAMYLCATSSPEGAGEQYFGPGTRLTVT.

The chain links TRBV4-1 to TRBJ2-2; D not resolved. Germline V CDR1 and CDR2: MGHRA, YSYEKL. CDR3 length: 16 amino acids. With 4 bases removed from V and 4 bases from J, the gap between germline ends came to 16 bases. The CDR3 DNA sequence: TGCGCCAGCAGCCCTACGAAGGGCCTAGGCACCGGGGAGCTGTTTTTT. Translated, it gives CASSPTKGLGTGELFF.